This T cell receptor (beta chain) originates from a study of T cell changes during pregnancy in multiple sclerosis. Trimming stripped 5 bases from V and 8 bases from J, with 12 bases between. The length of the CDR3 is 12 residues. Looked up from germline, CDR1 is KGHSH and CDR2 is LQKENI. TCRdb's table, derived via immunoSEQ multiplex PCR, lists solely in-frame clones and lacks some. The sample includes tens of thousands of clones, around 91% of them seen just once. The source is a female donor in good health, enrolled as a control in a pregnancy study. The sequences come from peripheral blood, collected in the third trimester of pregnancy. The chain has TRBV18 and TRBJ1-2; TRBD1 is a possible D gene (5 bases). For the CDR3, the DNA is TGTGCCAGCTCAGAGGGACTTGGGGGCTACACCTTC. It yields the protein CASSEGLGGYTF.